These 22 T cell receptor beta chains were sequenced from one sample in a study of metastatic and nonmetastatic thyroid tumors. Ahead of thyroid surgery, no patient had received treatment of any kind. With MiXCR, TCRdb reprocessed the PCR reads. The sample lists around 7,500 clones, 29% seen once, with 25% to 30% in the top ten. Sequenced sample: tumor tissue. These receptors all stem from a female donor with papillary thyroid cancer or a benign thyroid nodule (not recorded which). Some clones in this sample may be carry-over from other donors' samples.

This chain joins TRBV7-9 and TRBJ1-6, with D unresolved. The CDR3 totals 14 residues. Germline V lookup: CDR1 SEHNR, CDR2 FQNEAQ (reference sequence). The V gene lost 6 bases and the J gene lost 7 bases, with 13 bases spanning the gap. The CDR3 nucleotides read TGTGCCAGCAGGCTAGGATGGGAGAATTCACCCCTCCACTTT. It yields the protein CASRLGWENSPLHF.

V gene TRBV12-3 or TRBV12-4 combines with J gene TRBJ1-2, with D possibly matching TRBD1 (6 bases). The CDR3 runs 18 residues. V was trimmed by 5 bases and J by 3 bases, leaving 25 bases between them. CDR3 DNA sequence: TGTGCCAGCAGTCCCGTTTGGGTCCCGGACAGTCCTTACTATGGCTACACCTTC. As protein: CASSPVWVPDSPYYGYTF.

The chain has TRBV5-4 and TRBJ1-6; the D gene is possibly TRBD1 (5 bases). Deletions cut 1 base from V and 7 bases from J, with 18 bases between. There are 17 residues in the CDR3. The germline V gene has CDR1 SGHNT and CDR2 YYREEE (reference sequence). The CDR3 nucleotides read TGTGCCAGCAGCTTGTACGCAGGGCCCTCGTTCAATTCACCCCTCCACTTT. Protein product: CASSLYAGPSFNSPLHF.

V and J are TRBV12-3 or TRBV12-4 and TRBJ2-7; D unresolved. V was clipped by 5 bases and J by 0 bases, with 11 bases between them. This CDR3 has 14 amino acids. The CDR3 is CASSGRSSSYEQYF. The CDR3 bases are TGTGCCAGCAGTGGTAGGTCCAGCTCCTACGAGCAGTACTTC.

This clone is categorized as medium-sized. The chain is built from TRBV20-1 and TRBJ2-2, with a possible D match to TRBD2 (6 bases). Germline V gene lookup returns CDR1 DFQATT and CDR2 SNEGSKA (reference sequence). V gave up 0 bases and J gave up 1 base, with 9 bases separating them. The CDR3 is made up of 15 amino acids. Written as DNA, the CDR3 is TGCAGTGCTAGAGATGCGGGGAAGAACACCGGGGAGCTGTTTTTT. The encoded protein is CSARDAGKNTGELFF.

In its sample, this clone ranks as medium-sized (0.01 to 0.1%). This rearrangement joins TRBV20-1 to TRBJ2-3; 15 nucleotides match TRBD2. This CDR3 region has 17 residues. The V gene end was trimmed by 1 base and the J gene end by 6 bases; junction bases not matched to a gene: 8. Germline CDR1 reads DFQATT; CDR2 reads SNEGSKA (reference sequence). The CDR3 region has the DNA TGCAGTGCTAGAGGGTGGACTAGCGGGGGGGATTCGGATACGCAGTATTTT. Amino acid sequence: CSARGWTSGGDSDTQYF.

The chain employs TRBV7-9 and TRBJ1-2; D perhaps matches TRBD1 (5 bases). The V gene's germline CDR1 is SEHNR and CDR2 FQNEAQ (reference sequence). CDR3 length equals 14 residues. V was cut by 3 bases and J by 2 bases, with 10 bases left in between. This chain's CDR3 is CASSFPGLNYGYTF. The CDR3 DNA is TGTGCCAGCAGCTTCCCGGGACTGAACTATGGCTACACCTTC. The whole variable domain, remainder taken from reference TRBV7-9 and TRBJ1-2, is DTGVSQNPRHKITKRGQNVTFRCDPISEHNRLYWYRQTLGQGPEFLTYFQNEAQLEKSRLLSDRFSAERPKGSFSTLEIQRTEQGDSAMYLCASSFPGLNYGYTFGSGTRLTVV.

Comments on this clone: The germline gene is not matched at one end of the junction; a read error may be the cause. This chain links TRBV10-3 with TRBJ2-7; D is unresolved. Germline CDR1 reads ENHRY; CDR2 reads SYGVKD. The CDR3 has 14 residues. The CDR3: CAISEVALAYGQYF. The CDR3 bases are TGTGCCATCAGTGAGGTGGCTCTCGCCTACGGGCAGTACTTC.

This clone was detected only a few times. The CDR3 loop reads CASSPRDGTYEQYF. The CDR3 DNA reads TGTGCCAGCAGTCCCCGGGACGGAACCTACGAGCAGTACTTC. This chain links TRBV6-1 with TRBJ2-7; either TRBD1 or TRBD2 may fit D (5 bases each). This CDR3 has 14 residues. With 5 bases removed from V and 2 bases from J, the gap between germline ends came to 13 bases. CDR1 MNHNS and CDR2 SASEGT come from the germline V gene.

By sample fraction, this clone is medium-sized (0.01 to 0.1%). This chain joins TRBV7-3 and TRBJ2-2; D not certain. V shed 6 bases and J shed 8 bases, with 13 bases lying between them. Germline CDR1 reads SGHTA; CDR2 reads FQGTGA. The CDR3 length is 13 residues. The CDR3 coding sequence is TGTGCCAGCAGTCGATCTAAAGCGGGGGAGCTGTTTTTT. It yields the protein CASSRSKAGELFF. Filled out from reference TRBV7-3 and TRBJ2-2, the complete variable domain reads GAGVSQTPSNKVTEKGKYVELRCDPISGHTALYWYRQSLGQGPEFLIYFQGTGAADDSGLPNDRFFAVRPEGSVSTLKIQRTERGDSAVYLCASSRSKAGELFFGEGSRLTVL.

The chain has TRBV4-1 and TRBJ2-1, with 7 bases matching TRBD2. V lost 2 bases, J lost 7 bases, and 8 bases stayed unmatched. The CDR3 contains 15 residues. Germline assignment: CDR1 MGHRA and CDR2 YSYEKL. The CDR3 region is CASSQPRRGRNEQFF. CDR3 DNA: TGCGCCAGCAGCCAACCAAGGCGGGGGAGAAATGAGCAGTTCTTC.

This clone was detected a few times. The V gene is TRBV27, the J gene TRBJ2-7; D not certain. Germline V lookup: CDR1 MNHEY, CDR2 SMNVEV (reference sequence). This CDR3 comprises 13 residues. V lost 4 bases and J lost 6, with 13 bases in between. In nucleotides, the CDR3 is TGTGCCAGCAGTTACTCGTCACTGGGCGAGCAGTACTTC. Protein: CASSYSSLGEQYF.

The V gene is TRBV6-1, the J gene TRBJ1-1; 7 bases match TRBD1. CDR1 is MNHNS and CDR2 is SASEGT in the germline V gene. V gave up 6 bases and J gave up 4 bases; unmatched junction bases: 5. The CDR3 consists of 13 residues. The CDR3 nucleotides are TGTGCCAGCAGGGGGACAGAGTCCACTGAAGCTTTCTTT. Translation: CASRGTESTEAFF.

The chain has TRBV28 and TRBJ1-2, with TRBD1 matching 7 bases. V was pared by 4 bases and J by 4 bases, with 3 bases of the junction left unmatched. CDR1 is MDHEN and CDR2 is SYDVKM in the germline V gene. This CDR3 has 13 amino acids. This CDR3 is CASSSRDSYGYTF. The CDR3 coding sequence is TGTGCCAGCAGTTCTCGGGACAGCTATGGCTACACCTTC.

This clone is medium-sized in the sample. The V and J genes are TRBV30 and TRBJ1-4, with a weak D call TRBD1 (6 bases). The germline V and J ends were trimmed by 0 bases and 4 bases, with 15 bases remaining between them. Germline V gene lookup returns CDR1 GTSNPN and CDR2 SVGIG (reference sequence). This CDR3 has 16 residues. The CDR3 DNA sequence: TGTGCCTGGAGTGTCCCGGGGACACCTTTTAATGAAAAACTGTTTTTT. This translates into CAWSVPGTPFNEKLFF.

The J gene is TRBJ2-3, the V gene TRBV7-3; D may be TRBD2 (7 bases). V lost 3 bases to trimming and J lost 3 bases, with 13 bases between them. The germline gives CDR1 SGHTA, CDR2 FQGTGA. This CDR3 is 15 amino acids long. CDR3 sequence (DNA): TGTGCCAGCAGCTTGGGCGGGGGCTTGACAGATACGCAGTATTTT. Translated: CASSLGGGLTDTQYF.

This clone was counted a few times. One junction end does not reproduce the germline sequence, and a read error may be involved. This chain links TRBV6-1 with TRBJ2-5; 9 bases are shared with TRBD1. CDR3 size: 14 residues. Germline CDR1 reads MNHNS; CDR2 reads SASEGT. This chain's CDR3 is CASNEQGARETQYF. The DNA of the CDR3 is TGTGCCAGCAATGAACAGGGGGCGCGGGAGACCCAGTACTTC.

This clone was seen a single time. V and J are TRBV4-2 and TRBJ1-4; TRBD1 is a possible D gene (6 bases). The CDR3 has 14 amino acids. Germline values: CDR1 LGHNA, CDR2 YNFKEQ. Trimming took 1 base from V and 4 from J, leaving 7 bases between them. The CDR3 DNA reads TGTGCCAGCAGCCAAGTGGGACATAATGAAAAACTGTTTTTT. It is translated as CASSQVGHNEKLFF.

This clone was seen a handful of times. This chain links TRBV24-1 with TRBJ2-1, with D possibly being TRBD1 or TRBD2 (5 bases each). Between the trimmed V and J ends, which lost 0 bases and 5 bases, there was a span of 10 bases. Germline V gives CDR1 KGHDR, CDR2 SFDVKD. CDR3 length: 15 amino acids. The CDR3 loop is CATSDLGGWDNEQFF. DNA of the CDR3: TGTGCCACCAGTGATTTGGGGGGTTGGGACAATGAGCAGTTCTTC.

In DNA form, the CDR3 reads TGCAGTGCTAGGTCAACTTCGATAAAAGATGGCTACACCTTC. Its protein is CSARSTSIKDGYTF. This chain links TRBV20-1 with TRBJ1-2; D unclear. The CDR3 length is 14 residues. V was clipped by 3 bases and J by 6 bases, with 17 bases between them. Germline-derived CDR1 and CDR2 are DFQATT and SNEGSKA (reference sequence).

Regarding this clone: This may come from a read error, since a much larger clone is one base off. The rearrangement uses TRBV7-3 and TRBJ2-6, with D perhaps matching TRBD2 (7 bases). Per germline, CDR1 SGHTA and CDR2 FQGTGA. The CDR3 consists of 19 residues. The CDR3 loop reads CASSLIPAGAFSGTNVLTF. DNA of the CDR3: TGTGCCAGCAGCTTAATTCCTGCGGGGGCTTTCTCTGGGACCAACGTCCTGACTTTC.

This clone was observed a single time. The chain recombines TRBV28 with TRBJ2-1; D may be TRBD2 (6 bases). From germline, CDR1 is MDHEN and CDR2 SYDVKM. This CDR3 is built from 18 residues. V lost 5 bases and J 8 bases, leaving 28 bases between the germline ends. CDR3 sequence: CASSKLWDWSTLAHEQFF. DNA of the CDR3: TGTGCCAGCAGTAAGCTCTGGGACTGGTCCACCCTGGCCCATGAGCAGTTCTTC. The whole variable domain, remainder taken from reference TRBV28 and TRBJ2-1, is DVKVTQSSRYLVKRTGEKVFLECVQDMDHENMFWYRQDPGLGLRLIYFSYDVKMKEKGDIPEGYSVSREKKERFSLILESASTNQTSMYLCASSKLWDWSTLAHEQFFGPGTRLTVL.